This is a list of T cell receptor beta chains from one sample in a study of blood T cell repertoires in COVID-19. Generated by immunoSEQ multiplex PCR, the TCRdb table keeps only in-frame clones and is missing some. The sample records around 300,000 clones, roughly 85% being singletons. The sample was PBMCs or T cells enriched from blood (not recorded which). Source of these receptors: a woman in her forties or fifties who had recovered from COVID-19. Each CDR3 is given with its conserved first and last residue. The D gene is left open where the match is weak. Some rows mark clone size as missing; the rest say once, few, many or name a class of expanded clone.

D gene	J gene	V gene	clone size	CDR3 protein	CDR3 DNA
TRBD1	TRBJ2-7	TRBV7-6	.	CASSLQGALGTYEQYF	TGTGCCAGCAGCTTGCAGGGGGCGCTCGGAACCTACGAGCAGTACTTC
.	TRBJ1-4	TRBV4-2	.	CASSPPLAGSNEKLFF	TGTGCCAGCAGCCCCCCCCTGGCAGGGTCTAATGAAAAACTGTTTTTT
TRBD2	TRBJ2-5	TRBV3-1/TRBV3-2	.	CASSQGTSGTQETQYF	TGTGCCAGCAGCCAAGGGACTAGCGGGACACAAGAGACCCAGTACTTC
.	TRBJ2-3	TRBV30	once	CAWSGVGGDTQYF	TGTGCCTGGAGCGGGGTCGGTGGGGATACGCAGTATTTT
.	TRBJ2-3	TRBV30	.	CAWSVQGDTQYF	TGTGCCTGGAGTGTACAGGGAGATACGCAGTATTTT
.	TRBJ1-1	TRBV7-3	.	CASSLIGQREAFF	TGTGCCAGCAGCTTAATCGGACAACGTGAAGCTTTCTTT
TRBD1	TRBJ1-6	TRBV30	.	CAWSEGASTYNSPLHF	TGTGCCTGGAGTGAGGGGGCGAGTACCTATAATTCACCCCTCCACTTT
TRBD2	TRBJ2-5	TRBV5-4	.	CASTSGGLADQETQYF	TGTGCCAGCACCTCGGGGGGGCTAGCGGACCAAGAGACCCAGTACTTC
TRBD1	TRBJ2-7	TRBV28	.	CASRGQGVYEQYF	TGTGCCAGCAGGGGACAGGGGGTCTACGAGCAGTACTTC
.	TRBJ2-5	TRBV19	once	CASSDGRLRETQYF	TGTGCCAGTTCAGACGGCAGGCTACGAGAGACCCAGTACTTC
.	TRBJ2-7	TRBV18	.	CASSQKDRPGSYEQYF	TGTGCCAGCTCACAAAAAGACAGGCCGGGGTCCTACGAGCAGTACTTC
.	TRBJ1-6	TRBV18	once	CASSLDRQNSPLHF	TGTGCCAGCTCACTAGACAGACAAAATTCACCCCTCCACTTT
.	TRBJ2-2	TRBV4-3	.	CASSQVVNYLTGELFF	TGCGCCAGCAGCCAAGTAGTTAACTACCTCACCGGGGAGCTGTTTTTT
.	TRBJ1-2	TRBV5-1	few	CASSLGLSLNYGYTF	TGCGCCAGCAGCTTGGGTCTCTCCTTAAACTATGGCTACACCTTC
.	TRBJ2-1	TRBV11-3	.	CASSRGGVNNEQFF	TGTGCCAGCAGTAGGGGTGGAGTAAACAATGAGCAGTTCTTC
.	TRBJ1-4	TRBV4-1	.	CASSQVISGDEKLFF	TGCGCCAGCAGCCAAGTAATTTCAGGGGACGAAAAACTGTTTTTT
TRBD1	TRBJ1-2	TRBV19	.	CASSSGQGADGYTF	TGTGCCAGTAGTTCGGGACAGGGGGCTGATGGCTACACCTTC
.	TRBJ1-2	TRBV24-1	.	CATSDSSGVGYTF	TGTGCCACCAGTGACTCATCCGGAGTGGGCTACACCTTC
TRBD2	TRBJ2-5	TRBV15	.	CATSRGLAGGETQYF	TGTGCCACCAGCAGAGGACTAGCGGGAGGGGAGACCCAGTACTTC
TRBD2	TRBJ2-2	TRBV9	.	CASSVFLSSGNTGELFF	TGTGCCAGCAGCGTATTTTTGTCTAGCGGGAACACCGGGGAGCTGTTTTTT
.	TRBJ2-2	TRBV12-3/TRBV12-4	.	CASREAGELFF	TGTGCCAGCCGCGAGGCCGGGGAGCTGTTTTTT
.	TRBJ2-7	TRBV27	.	CASSSVLAAEQYF	TGTGCCAGCAGTTCCGTACTAGCCGCCGAGCAGTACTTC
.	TRBJ1-2	TRBV4-3	.	CASSQAGRVRGGYTF	TGCGCCAGCAGCCAAGCCGGCAGGGTGCGAGGTGGCTACACCTTC
TRBD1	TRBJ2-1	TRBV10-3	.	CAISNRGGYNEQFF	TGTGCCATCAGTAACAGGGGCGGCTACAATGAGCAGTTCTTC
.	TRBJ1-2	TRBV4-3	once	CASSQEQGGDYGYTF	TGCGCCAGCAGCCAAGAACAGGGAGGGGACTATGGCTACACCTTC
.	TRBJ1-3	TRBV5-1	.	CASSPGGSGNTIYF	TGCGCCAGCAGCCCGGGTGGCTCTGGAAACACCATATATTTT